Included here is one TCR beta chain sequence, with context. Its antigen is currently unknown. Donors, without exception, were Caucasian adults residing in Nashville, Tennessee. This CDR3 is 18 amino acids long. CDR1 is SGHDT, CDR2 YYEEEE, per germline. V lost 0 bases and J 4 bases, leaving 21 bases between the germline ends. Libraries were prepared by immunoSEQ multiplex PCR; TCRdb keeps only in-frame clonotypes and omits some of them. The data hold about 1.1 million clones, with approximately 80% observed a single time. This sample is drawn from a study of shared clonotypes between healthy human individuals. Overall study findings and caveats: Only blood was sampled, and tissue TCR repertoires likely differ from blood ones.

This chain connects TRBV5-6 to TRBJ2-3; the D call may be TRBD1 or TRBD2 (5 bases each). This TCR derives from a man aged 18 to 30 in good health. Some clones in this sample may be carry-over from other donors' samples. The sequenced material came from memory CD4+ T cells from PBMCs. Described subset: CD45RA-negative fraction. The CDR3 nucleotides read TGTGCCAGCAGCTTGGCGAGGGACCGGACGAGCAGCGCAGATACGCAGTATTTT. It translates to CASSLARDRTSSADTQYF.